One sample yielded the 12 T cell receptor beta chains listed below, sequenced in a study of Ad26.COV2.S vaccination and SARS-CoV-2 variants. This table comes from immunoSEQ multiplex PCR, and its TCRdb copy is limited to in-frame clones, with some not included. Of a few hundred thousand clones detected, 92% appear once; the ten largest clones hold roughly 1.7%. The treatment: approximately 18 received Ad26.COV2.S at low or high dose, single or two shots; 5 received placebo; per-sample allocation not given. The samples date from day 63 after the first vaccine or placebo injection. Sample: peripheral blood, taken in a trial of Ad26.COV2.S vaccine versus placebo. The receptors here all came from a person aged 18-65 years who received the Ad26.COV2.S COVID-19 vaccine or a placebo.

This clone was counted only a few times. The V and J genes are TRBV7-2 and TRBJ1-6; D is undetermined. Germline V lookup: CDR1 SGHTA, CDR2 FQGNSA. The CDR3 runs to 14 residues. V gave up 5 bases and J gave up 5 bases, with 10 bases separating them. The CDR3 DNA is TGTGCCAGCAGCGGCGGGGTTAATAATTCACCCCTCCACTTT. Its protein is CASSGGVNNSPLHF.

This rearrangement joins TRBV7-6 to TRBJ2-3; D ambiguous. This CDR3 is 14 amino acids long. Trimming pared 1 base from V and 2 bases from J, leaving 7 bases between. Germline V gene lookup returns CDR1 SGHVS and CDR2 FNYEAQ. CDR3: CASSLGTYTDTQYF. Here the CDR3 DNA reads TGTGCCAGCAGCTTAGGGACCTACACAGATACGCAGTATTTT.

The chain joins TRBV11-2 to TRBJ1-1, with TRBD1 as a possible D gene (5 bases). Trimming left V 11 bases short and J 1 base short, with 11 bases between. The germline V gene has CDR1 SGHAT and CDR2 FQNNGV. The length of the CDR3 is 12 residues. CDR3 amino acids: CAGGTGNTEAFF. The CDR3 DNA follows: TGTGCCGGGGGGACGGGGAACACTGAAGCTTTCTTT.

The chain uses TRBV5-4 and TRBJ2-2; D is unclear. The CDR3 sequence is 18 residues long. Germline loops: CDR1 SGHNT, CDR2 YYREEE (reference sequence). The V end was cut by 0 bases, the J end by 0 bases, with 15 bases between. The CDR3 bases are TGTGCCAGCAGCTTGGCCCAGATTCCGCAGACGAACACCGGGGAGCTGTTTTTT. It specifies CASSLAQIPQTNTGELFF.

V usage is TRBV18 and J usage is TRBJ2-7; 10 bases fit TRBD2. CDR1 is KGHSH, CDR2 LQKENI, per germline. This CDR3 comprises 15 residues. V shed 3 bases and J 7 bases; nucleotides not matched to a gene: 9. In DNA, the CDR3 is TGTGCCAGCTCACCCTCGCGTAGCGGGGGGAGGGAGCAGTACTTC. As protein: CASSPSRSGGREQYF.

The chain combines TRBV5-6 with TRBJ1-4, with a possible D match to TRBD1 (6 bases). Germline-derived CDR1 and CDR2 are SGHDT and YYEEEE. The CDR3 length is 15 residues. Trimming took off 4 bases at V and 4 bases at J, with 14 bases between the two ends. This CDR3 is CASSGPTGSNEKLFF. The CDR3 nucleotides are TGTGCCAGCAGCGGACCTACAGGGAGTAATGAAAAACTGTTTTTT.

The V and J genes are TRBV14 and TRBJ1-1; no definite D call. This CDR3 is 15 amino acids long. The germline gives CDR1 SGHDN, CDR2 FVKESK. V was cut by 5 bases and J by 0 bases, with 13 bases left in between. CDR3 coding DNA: TGTGCCAGCAGCAAAGGTGGACTACTGAACACTGAAGCTTTCTTT. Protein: CASSKGGLLNTEAFF.

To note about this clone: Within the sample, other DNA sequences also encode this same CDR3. This CDR3 reads CASNLRETQYF. For the CDR3, the DNA is TGTGCCAGCAACCTCAGGGAGACCCAGTACTTC. J is TRBJ2-5 and V is TRBV2, with D uncertain. Germline V gene lookup returns CDR1 SNHLY and CDR2 FYNNEI. This CDR3 region has 11 residues. Trimming took 7 bases from V and 5 from J, leaving 8 bases between them.

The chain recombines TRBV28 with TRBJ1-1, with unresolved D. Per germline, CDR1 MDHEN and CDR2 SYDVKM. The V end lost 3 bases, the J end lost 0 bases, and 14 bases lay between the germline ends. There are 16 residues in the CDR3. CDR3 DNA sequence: TGTGCCAGCAGTTTTAGGCCACCGAGGATGAACACTGAAGCTTTCTTT. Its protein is CASSFRPPRMNTEAFF.

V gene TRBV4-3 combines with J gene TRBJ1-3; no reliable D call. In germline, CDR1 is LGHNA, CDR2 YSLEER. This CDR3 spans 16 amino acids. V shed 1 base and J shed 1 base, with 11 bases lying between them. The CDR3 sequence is CASSQVPGGSGNTIYF. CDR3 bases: TGCGCCAGCAGCCAAGTTCCAGGTGGATCTGGAAACACCATATATTTT.

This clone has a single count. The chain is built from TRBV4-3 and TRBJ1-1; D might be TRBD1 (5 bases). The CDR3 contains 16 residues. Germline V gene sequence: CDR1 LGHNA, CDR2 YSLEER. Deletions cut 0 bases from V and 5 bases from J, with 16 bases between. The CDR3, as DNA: TGCGCCAGCAGCCAAGATGCTCTCCAAAAGGGGACTGAAGCTTTCTTT. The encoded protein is CASSQDALQKGTEAFF.

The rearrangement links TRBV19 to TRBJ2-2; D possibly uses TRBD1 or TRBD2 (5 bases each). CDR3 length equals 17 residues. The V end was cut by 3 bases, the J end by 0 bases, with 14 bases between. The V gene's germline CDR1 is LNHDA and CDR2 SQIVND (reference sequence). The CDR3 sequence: CASSIFGLGANTGELFF. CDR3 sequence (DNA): TGTGCCAGTAGTATCTTTGGGTTGGGGGCGAACACCGGGGAGCTGTTTTTT.